One T cell receptor (beta chain) is described in this entry. Only in-frame clones appear in the TCRdb table, and some are missing; sequencing was by immunoSEQ multiplex PCR. The sample lists approximately 230,000 clones; more than 60% were seen once. These data originate in a study of blood T cell repertoires in COVID-19. Germline-derived CDR1 and CDR2 are SGHDN and FVKESK. The germline V and J ends were trimmed by 6 bases and 0 bases, with 3 bases remaining between them. The CDR3 runs to 12 residues. This chain uses TRBV14 with TRBJ1-3; D remains unclear. The sequenced sample was peripheral blood. The source is a woman in her 40s with active or convalescent COVID-19. The CDR3: CASSISGNTIYF. DNA of the CDR3: TGTGCCAGCAGTATCTCTGGAAACACCATATATTTT. The full variable domain, in which reference TRBV14 and TRBJ1-3 provide the parts outside the CDR3, is EAGVTQFPSHSVIEKGQTVTLRCDPISGHDNLYWYRRVMGKEIKFLLHFVKESKQDESGMPNNRFLAERTGGTYSTLKVQPAELEDSGVYFCASSISGNTIYFGEGSWLTVV.